This T cell receptor (beta chain) was recovered during a study of control samples from healthy donors and cancer patients. Generated by immunoSEQ multiplex PCR, the TCRdb table keeps only in-frame clones and is missing some. The repertoire holds about 71,000 clones, with under 90% as singletons. Germline CDR1 and CDR2: SGHRS and YFSETQ. The CDR3 runs to 18 residues. Between the trimmed V and J ends, which lost 4 bases and 0 bases, there was a span of 19 bases. The clonotype was recovered from a man aged 60 to 75 with lung cancer. Sequenced input: PBMCs. The rearrangement uses TRBV5-1 and TRBJ1-4; tentatively, D is TRBD1 (6 bases). The CDR3 bases are TGCGCCAGCAGCGCGCGCGTACAGGGAATTGCAACTAATGAAAAACTGTTTTTT. Residues: CASSARVQGIATNEKLFF.